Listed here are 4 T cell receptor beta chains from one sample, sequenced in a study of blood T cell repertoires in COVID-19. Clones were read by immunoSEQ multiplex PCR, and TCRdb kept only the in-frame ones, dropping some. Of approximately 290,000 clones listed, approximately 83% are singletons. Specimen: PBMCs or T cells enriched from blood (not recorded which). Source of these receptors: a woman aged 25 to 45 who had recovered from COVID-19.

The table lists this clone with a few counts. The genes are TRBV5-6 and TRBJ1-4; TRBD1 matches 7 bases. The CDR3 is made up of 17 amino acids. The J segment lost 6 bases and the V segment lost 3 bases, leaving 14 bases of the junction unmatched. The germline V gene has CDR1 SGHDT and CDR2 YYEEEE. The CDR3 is CASSSTPNDRVDEKLFF. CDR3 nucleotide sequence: TGTGCCAGCAGCTCGACCCCAAATGACAGGGTAGATGAAAAACTGTTTTTT.

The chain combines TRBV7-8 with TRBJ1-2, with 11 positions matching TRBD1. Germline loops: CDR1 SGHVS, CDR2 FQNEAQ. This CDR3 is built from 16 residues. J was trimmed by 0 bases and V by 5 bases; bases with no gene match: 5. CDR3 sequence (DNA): TGTGCCAGCAGCCGGGGACAGGGGGTGACTAACTATGGCTACACCTTC. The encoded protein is CASSRGQGVTNYGYTF.

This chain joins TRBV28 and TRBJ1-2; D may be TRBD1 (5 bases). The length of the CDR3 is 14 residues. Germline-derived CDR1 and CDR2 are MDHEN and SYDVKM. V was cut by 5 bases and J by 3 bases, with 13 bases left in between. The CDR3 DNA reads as TGTGCCAGCAGTCCGTGGAGGGGCGACTATGGCTACACCTTC. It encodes CASSPWRGDYGYTF.

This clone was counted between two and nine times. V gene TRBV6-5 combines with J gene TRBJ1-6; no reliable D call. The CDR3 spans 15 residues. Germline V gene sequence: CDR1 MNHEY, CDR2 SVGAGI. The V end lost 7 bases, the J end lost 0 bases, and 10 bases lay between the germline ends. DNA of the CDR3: TGTGCCAGCACCAGGCAGAGCTCCTATAATTCACCCCTCCACTTT. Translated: CASTRQSSYNSPLHF.